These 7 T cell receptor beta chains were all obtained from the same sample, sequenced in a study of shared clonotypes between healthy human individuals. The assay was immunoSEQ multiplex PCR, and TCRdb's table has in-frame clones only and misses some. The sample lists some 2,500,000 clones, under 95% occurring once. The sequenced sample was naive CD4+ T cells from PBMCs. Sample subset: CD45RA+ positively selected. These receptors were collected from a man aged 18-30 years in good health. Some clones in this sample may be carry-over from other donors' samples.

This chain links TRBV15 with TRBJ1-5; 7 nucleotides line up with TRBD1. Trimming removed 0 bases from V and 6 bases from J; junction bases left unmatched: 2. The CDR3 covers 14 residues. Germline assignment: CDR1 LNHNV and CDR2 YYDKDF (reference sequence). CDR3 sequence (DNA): TGTGCCACCAGCAGAGATAACAGGGGTCAGCCCCAGCATTTT. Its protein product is CATSRDNRGQPQHF.

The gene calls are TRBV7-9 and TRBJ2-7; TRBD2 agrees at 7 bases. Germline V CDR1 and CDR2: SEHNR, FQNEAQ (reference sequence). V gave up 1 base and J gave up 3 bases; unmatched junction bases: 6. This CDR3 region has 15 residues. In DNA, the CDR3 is TGTGCCAGCAGCTTAGGGCTCCGGGAGGACTACGAGCAGTACTTC. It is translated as CASSLGLREDYEQYF.

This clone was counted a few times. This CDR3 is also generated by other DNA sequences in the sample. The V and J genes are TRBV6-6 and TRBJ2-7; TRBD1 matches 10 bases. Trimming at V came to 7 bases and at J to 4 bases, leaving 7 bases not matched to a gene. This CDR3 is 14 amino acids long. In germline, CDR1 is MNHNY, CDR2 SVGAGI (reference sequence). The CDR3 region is CASTPGTGVYEQYF. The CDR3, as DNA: TGTGCCAGCACCCCCGGGACAGGGGTTTACGAGCAGTACTTC.

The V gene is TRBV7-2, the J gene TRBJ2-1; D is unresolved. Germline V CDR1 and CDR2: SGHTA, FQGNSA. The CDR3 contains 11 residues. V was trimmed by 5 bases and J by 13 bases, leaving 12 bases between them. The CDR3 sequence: CASSPTSTQFF. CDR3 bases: TGTGCCAGCAGCCCGACGAGTACACAGTTCTTC.

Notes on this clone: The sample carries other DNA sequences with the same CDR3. The CDR3 protein is CASSVRGSYEQYF. CDR3 nucleotide sequence: TGTGCCAGCAGTGTCCGGGGGAGCTACGAGCAGTACTTC. The chain uses TRBV6-1 and TRBJ2-7, with a weak D call TRBD2 (6 bases). Trimming shortened V by 4 bases and J by 3 bases, and 10 bases separated the two germline ends. Germline-derived CDR1 and CDR2 are MNHNS and SASEGT. This CDR3 is 13 amino acids long.

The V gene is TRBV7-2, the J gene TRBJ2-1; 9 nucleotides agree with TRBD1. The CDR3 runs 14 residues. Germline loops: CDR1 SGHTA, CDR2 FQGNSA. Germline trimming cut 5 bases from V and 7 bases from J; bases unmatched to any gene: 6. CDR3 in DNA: TGTGCCAGCAGCCAACGGACAGGGGCAAATGAGCAGTTCTTC. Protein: CASSQRTGANEQFF. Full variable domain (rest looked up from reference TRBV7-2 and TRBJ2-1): GAGVSQSPSNKVTEKGKDVELRCDPISGHTALYWYRQSLGQGLEFLIYFQGNSAPDKSGLPSDRFSAERTGGSVSTLTIQRTQQEDSAVYLCASSQRTGANEQFFGPGTRLTVL.

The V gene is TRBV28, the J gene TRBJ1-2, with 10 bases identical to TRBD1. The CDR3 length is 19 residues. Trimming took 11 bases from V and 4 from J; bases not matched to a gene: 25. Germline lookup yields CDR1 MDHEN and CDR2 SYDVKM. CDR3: CAPFYRDRGPPDSIYGYTF. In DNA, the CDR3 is TGTGCCCCCTTCTACCGGGACAGGGGACCACCCGACTCAATCTATGGCTACACCTTC.